The clone carrying this TCR beta chain was found a few times. Its antigen is undetermined. It was with a sample-barcoded 5' primer and a J-beta primer mix that a second PCR of roughly 7 to 12 cycles was run. A template-switch adaptor that had 12 random nucleotides put a tag on each cDNA molecule. TCRdb ran MiXCR on the 5' RACE reads and lists one entry per CDR3 protein. The sample carries 550,000 to 750,000 distinct CDR3 sequences, about 21% recorded once. Germline V gene sequence: CDR1 MNHNY, CDR2 SVGAGI (reference sequence). V was cut by 5 bases and J by 4 bases, with 12 bases left in between. The CDR3 has 14 residues. This specimen belongs to a study of blood T cells in healthy people across ages. The study's findings and limits: It was not known whether donors were CMV positive (a possible confounder of expanded clonotype changes).

Peripheral blood from each donor was collected in a volume of roughly 9.8 milliliters. The receptor comes from a man in his 70s in good health. The chain employs TRBV6-6 and TRBJ2-1; D is unresolved. The specimen sequenced was blood. The CDR3 DNA reads as TGTGCCAGCAGTAACCCCCTTGATTACAATGAGCAGTTCTTC. Encoded protein: CASSNPLDYNEQFF.